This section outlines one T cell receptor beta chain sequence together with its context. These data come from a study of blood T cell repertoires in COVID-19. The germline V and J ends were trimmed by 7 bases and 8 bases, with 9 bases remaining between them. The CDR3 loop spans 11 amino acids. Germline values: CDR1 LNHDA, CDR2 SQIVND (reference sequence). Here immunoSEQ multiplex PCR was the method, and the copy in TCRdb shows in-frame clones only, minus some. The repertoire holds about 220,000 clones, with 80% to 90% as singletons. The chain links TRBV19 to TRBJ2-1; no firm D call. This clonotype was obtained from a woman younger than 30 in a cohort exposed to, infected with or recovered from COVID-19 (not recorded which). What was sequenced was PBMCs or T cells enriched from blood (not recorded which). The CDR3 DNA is TGTGCCAGTATGGGCCTTCATGAGCAGTTCTTC. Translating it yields CASMGLHEQFF.